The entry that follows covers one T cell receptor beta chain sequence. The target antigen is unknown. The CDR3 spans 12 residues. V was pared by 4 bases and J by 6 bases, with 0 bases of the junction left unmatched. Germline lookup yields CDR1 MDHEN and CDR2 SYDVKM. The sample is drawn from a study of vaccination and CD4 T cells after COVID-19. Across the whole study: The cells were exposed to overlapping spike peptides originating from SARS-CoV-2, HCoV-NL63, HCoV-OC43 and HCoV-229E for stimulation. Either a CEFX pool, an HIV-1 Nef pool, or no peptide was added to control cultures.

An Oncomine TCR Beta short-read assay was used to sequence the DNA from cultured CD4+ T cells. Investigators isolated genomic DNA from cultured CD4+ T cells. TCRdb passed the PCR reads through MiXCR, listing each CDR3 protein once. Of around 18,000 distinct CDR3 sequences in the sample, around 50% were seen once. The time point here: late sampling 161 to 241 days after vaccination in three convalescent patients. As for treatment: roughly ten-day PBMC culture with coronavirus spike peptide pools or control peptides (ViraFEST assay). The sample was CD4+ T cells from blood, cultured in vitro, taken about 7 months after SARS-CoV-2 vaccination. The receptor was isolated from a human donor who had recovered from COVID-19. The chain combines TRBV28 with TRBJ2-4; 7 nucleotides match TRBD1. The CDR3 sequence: CASSYRGNIQYF. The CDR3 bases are TGTGCCAGCAGTTACAGGGGAAACATTCAGTACTTC.